The sequence of this T cell receptor (beta chain) was determined in a study of glioma-infiltrating T cells. Regarding the study as a whole: Signature shared blood CDR3 motifs were enriched in low-divergence and depleted in high-divergence patients.

In germline, CDR1 is MNHEY, CDR2 SMNVEV (reference sequence). The CDR3 spans 15 residues. V lost 4 bases and J lost 3, with 14 bases in between. This clonotype has a count of ten or more. Its specificity is unknown. The iRepertoire nested amplicon-rescue multiplex PCR amplified TCR alpha and beta CDR3s from RNA. From the multiplex PCR reads, TCRdb called clonotypes with MiXCR, one entry per CDR3 protein. The sample holds about 400,000 distinct CDR3 sequences, 41% seen once. The chain couples TRBV27 to TRBJ2-3; D call uncertain. The sample comprised glioma tissue, nonneoplastic brain tissue, or PBMCs (not recorded which). The clonotype was recovered from a human donor with low-grade glioma or glioblastoma, undergoing nonglioma brain surgery, or in good health (not recorded which). CDR3 bases: TGTGCCAGCAGTTCTCGTTGGGCTGGAACAGATACGCAGTATTTT. Protein sequence: CASSSRWAGTDTQYF.